This T cell receptor beta chain was sequenced in a study of blood T cell repertoires in COVID-19. Study information: COVID-19 samples from acute and convalescent phases originated in the United States, Italy and Spain.

CDR3 length equals 12 residues. V lost 6 bases to trimming and J lost 7 bases, with 9 bases between them. The germline gives CDR1 SNHLY, CDR2 FYNNEI. Authors' processing steps: Amplification from reference gene primers served as the basis for estimated nucleated cell counts. Profiling relied on immunoSEQ multiplex PCR, and the TCRdb table lists in-frame clones only, not all of them. Clone size and the V and J calls come from that table; the DNA yielded D and trimming. The profile covers approximately 200,000 clones, with about 88% appearing a single time and under 2% taken by the ten largest. V usage is TRBV2 and J usage is TRBJ2-2, with D maybe TRBD2 (5 bases). The sequence was obtained from a man aged 35-49 years with active or convalescent COVID-19. The sequenced sample consisted of peripheral blood. CDR3: CASRREGGELFF. Written as DNA, the CDR3 is TGTGCCAGCAGGCGCGAGGGCGGGGAGCTGTTTTTT.